The clone carrying this T cell receptor beta chain was seen at least ten times. The antigen is not known. Clones were sequenced by immunoSEQ multiplex PCR, and TCRdb holds only the in-frame ones, with some missing. Of around 150,000 clones in the sample, about 82% were seen once. These data come from a study of T cell responses to AZD1222 COVID-19 vaccine. Whole-study findings and limits: Without day 14 samples, only post-peak T cell repertoires were studied. Spike-specific TCR breadth and depth were elevated following two AZD1222 doses. Donors, mostly white British, included more females; clonal diversity was possibly underestimated. The study reported that nearly half of spike-specific TCRs target unmutated variant regions.

This sequence was found in an adult who received the MenACWY meningococcal vaccine as a control. The specimen comprised peripheral blood, sampled 28 days after the second dose of the MenACWY control vaccine.

The CDR3 reads CASSPTGGELFF. The DNA for the CDR3 is TGTGCCAGCTCACCAACGGGCGGGGAGCTGTTTTTT. J is TRBJ2-2 and V is TRBV18; D is ambiguous. Germline CDR1 KGHSH, CDR2 LQKENI. The CDR3 is 12 residues long. V lost 2 bases, J lost 7 bases, and 5 bases lay in between.